This T cell receptor beta chain comes out of a study of cytomegalovirus exposure and HLA in healthy donors. Study information: Prior work identified more than 90 million unique TCR beta sequences in approximately 200 million T cells.

General study findings and limits: In a later analysis, TCR beta V- and J-gene trimming was associated with a missense DCLRE1C variant.

In germline, CDR1 is SGHDT, CDR2 YYEEEE. V lost 8 bases to trimming and J lost 1 base, with 9 bases between them. The CDR3 covers 12 residues. It was with 60 Vbeta and 13 Jbeta primers that the PCR ran. Measured with immunoSEQ multiplex PCR; TCRdb has only the in-frame clones, and not every one. The repertoire holds under 200,000 clones, with 75% to 90% as singletons. Donors were ostensibly healthy at sampling, although undocumented immune exposures were probable. Regarding this clone: Its antigen remains unidentified.

The rearrangement joins TRBV5-6 to TRBJ1-2; possibly TRBD1 for D (5 bases). Sequenced input: PBMCs. The origin of this receptor is a man under 40 in good health and CMV-seronegative. Here the CDR3 reads CASQTDNYGYTF. The CDR3 bases are TGTGCCAGTCAGACAGATAACTATGGCTACACCTTC.